The next 11 T cell receptor beta chains were all read from a single sample in a study of blood T cells in healthy people across ages (dated by TCRdb to the mid-2010s). Library prep was done by 5' RACE. The listed sequencing device is Illumina HiSeq 2500. A second PCR of 7 to 11 cycles was performed with a sample-barcoded 5' primer and a J-beta primer mix. In TCRdb, the public reads were trimmed at Q25 with fastp and aligned with MiXCR, with productive beta chains retained. One record per CDR3 amino acid sequence lists the most common genes and DNA. Counted in this sample were over 700,000 distinct CDR3 sequences; just under 25% of them appeared once. The ten most abundant clones make up 9.4% of the sample. These same records also appear under a second study, on T cells of mothers and their children.

Specimen: blood. Receptors originate from a boy younger than 18 in good health.

This clonotype showed up just a few times. The genes are TRBV5-1 and TRBJ2-3, with 11 bases identical to TRBD1. This CDR3 is 15 amino acids long. The germline CDR1 and CDR2 sequences are SGHRS and YFSETQ. V lost 4 bases, J lost 4 bases, and 5 bases stayed unmatched. The CDR3 spells CASSGRTGGADTQYF. Here the CDR3 DNA reads TGCGCCAGCAGCGGGAGGACAGGGGGCGCAGATACGCAGTATTTT. Filled out from reference TRBV5-1 and TRBJ2-3, the complete variable domain reads KAGVTQTPRYLIKTRGQQVTLSCSPISGHRSVSWYQQTPGQGLQFLFEYFSETQRNKGNFPGRFSGRQFSNSRSEMNVSTLELGDSALYLCASSGRTGGADTQYFGPGTRLTVL.

This clonotype was recorded a few times. The chain employs TRBV4-1 and TRBJ2-5; D is unresolved. CDR1 is MGHRA, CDR2 YSYEKL, per germline. This CDR3 is 14 amino acids long. Trimming took off 4 bases at V and 2 bases at J, with 11 bases between the two ends. CDR3 nucleotides: TGCGCCAGCAGCCCCTTCCTTCCACAAGAGACCCAGTACTTC. This codes for CASSPFLPQETQYF.

Only a few counts were recorded for this clonotype. This chain links TRBV20-1 with TRBJ2-1, with 9 nucleotides matching TRBD2. Germline values: CDR1 DFQATT, CDR2 SNEGSKA (reference sequence). This CDR3 has 16 residues. V trimming: 1 base; J trimming: 1 base; junction bases outside the gene matches: 5. DNA for the CDR3: TGCAGTGCTAGAGCCCCTAGCGGGGTGTCCTACAATGAGCAGTTCTTC. As protein: CSARAPSGVSYNEQFF.

This clonotype was detected many times. The genes are TRBV2 and TRBJ2-1; D unresolved. The CDR3 runs 11 residues. The V gene's germline CDR1 is SNHLY and CDR2 FYNNEI. Trimming left V 7 bases short and J 7 bases short, with 8 bases between. CDR3 protein: CASTSINEQFF. The CDR3 coding sequence is TGTGCCAGCACCAGCATTAATGAGCAGTTCTTC. Combining the CDR3 with reference TRBV2 and TRBJ2-1 gives the whole variable domain EPEVTQTPSHQVTQMGQEVILRCVPISNHLYFYWYRQILGQKVEFLVSFYNNEISEKSEIFDDQFSVERPDGSNFTLKIRSTKLEDSAMYFCASTSINEQFFGPGTRLTVL.

The gene calls are TRBV6-5 and TRBJ1-5; D remains unclear. The V end was cut by 5 bases, the J end by 6 bases, with 14 bases between. The CDR3 sequence is 14 residues long. Germline V CDR1 and CDR2: MNHEY, SVGAGI. CDR3 protein: CASSRLPGSQPQHF. The CDR3 DNA follows: TGTGCCAGCAGTCGGCTCCCCGGGTCTCAGCCCCAGCATTTT.

The table lists this clonotype with many counts. The J gene is TRBJ2-5, the V gene TRBV5-1; D possibly uses TRBD1 or TRBD2 (5 bases each). The CDR3 is made up of 11 amino acids. V shed 5 bases and J shed 4 bases, with 6 bases lying between them. Per the germline V gene, CDR1 is SGHRS and CDR2 is YFSETQ. CDR3 loop: CASRGVETQYF. In DNA form, the CDR3 reads TGCGCCAGCAGGGGGGTAGAGACCCAGTACTTC.

This chain joins TRBV27 and TRBJ1-6, with D unresolved. The V end lost 0 bases, the J end lost 8 bases, and 8 bases lay between the germline ends. This CDR3 spans 14 amino acids. CDR1 is MNHEY and CDR2 is SMNVEV in the germline V gene (reference sequence). In nucleotides, the CDR3 is TGTGCCAGCAGTTTATCACAGTTCTATTCACCCCTCCACTTT. It yields the protein CASSLSQFYSPLHF.

The chain couples TRBV9 to TRBJ1-2; tentatively, D is TRBD1 (6 bases). Looked up from germline, CDR1 is SGDLS and CDR2 is YYNGEE. This CDR3 comprises 15 residues. V dropped 4 bases and J dropped 4 bases, with 17 bases sitting between them. CDR3 sequence reads: CASSPPSGEGYGYTF. The CDR3 DNA reads as TGTGCCAGCAGCCCTCCGTCAGGGGAGGGCTATGGCTACACCTTC.

The rearrangement uses TRBV7-2 and TRBJ1-5; tentatively, D is TRBD1 (6 bases). Germline assignment: CDR1 SGHTA and CDR2 FQGNSA. The CDR3 contains 14 residues. With 1 base removed from V and 5 bases from J, the gap between germline ends came to 9 bases. CDR3 in amino acids: CASSLGRGYQPQHF. The CDR3 DNA reads TGTGCCAGCAGCTTAGGCAGGGGCTATCAGCCCCAGCATTTT.

This clonotype occurred a few times. The gene calls are TRBV12-3 or TRBV12-4 and TRBJ1-3; tentative D call: TRBD1 (5 bases). V was pared by 3 bases and J by 0 bases, with 9 bases between. The CDR3 consists of 15 residues. CDR3 protein: CASSFLGTSGNTIYF. CDR3 in DNA: TGTGCCAGCAGTTTTCTGGGGACCTCTGGAAACACCATATATTTT.

The chain combines TRBV24-1 with TRBJ2-5; the match to TRBD2 covers 10 bases. The CDR3 is 16 residues long. Germline CDR1 is KGHDR and CDR2 is SFDVKD. The V gene end was trimmed by 0 bases and the J gene end by 2 bases; junction bases not matched to a gene: 2. CDR3 region: CATSDLTSGAQETQYF. DNA of the CDR3: TGTGCCACCAGTGATTTGACTAGCGGGGCTCAAGAGACCCAGTACTTC.